Listed below are T cell receptor beta chains from one sample, sequenced in a study of cytomegalovirus exposure and HLA in healthy donors. Profiling relied on immunoSEQ multiplex PCR, and the TCRdb table lists in-frame clones only, not all of them. The table lists about 100,000 clones, roughly 80% of them singletons. The sequenced sample was PBMCs. The receptors stem from a male donor in good health and CMV-seropositive. Each CDR3 is given without its conserved first and last residue. A D gene is named only where the DNA matches it firmly.

J gene	CDR3 length	D gene	V gene	CDR3 protein
TRBJ2-6	18	TRBD2	TRBV27	ASSLSPGLGVSSGANVLT
TRBJ1-5	13	TRBD1	TRBV6-1	ASSDGQGISQPQH
TRBJ2-2	14	TRBD2	TRBV11-3	ASTVGGTSAAGELF
TRBJ2-3	15	TRBD1	TRBV5-4	ASSPTGGGFLTDTQY
TRBJ2-2	13	-	TRBV19	AAGRGGGNTGELF
TRBJ1-2	12	TRBD1	TRBV5-1	ASTSRGQNYGYT
TRBJ1-5	15	-	TRBV21-1	ASSHNIQGPGNQPQH
TRBJ2-2	11	-	TRBV4-2	ASSLEGDGELF
TRBJ1-2	15	TRBD1	TRBV5-6	ASSLAGQETLLKGYT
TRBJ2-5	13	-	TRBV4-1	ASSQSLMGGGTQY
TRBJ1-5	13	-	TRBV6-5	ASSSLGGWNQPQH
TRBJ2-7	14	TRBD2	TRBV18	ASSPRGAGGTYEQY
TRBJ1-6	10	TRBD1	TRBV6-1	ATDRDYSPLH
TRBJ2-2	13	-	TRBV10-1	ASSPPGQNTGELF
TRBJ1-6	13	TRBD1	TRBV19	ASSLQGSGDSPLH
TRBJ2-5	14	TRBD2	TRBV7-9	ASSSSLAGAKETQY
TRBJ2-6	17	TRBD1	TRBV7-2	ASSSPTGGIMPGANVLT
TRBJ1-4	15	TRBD1	TRBV11-3	ASSLSRTGGLNEKLF
TRBJ1-2	12	-	TRBV27	ASRESRAATGYT
TRBJ2-7	18	TRBD1	TRBV27	ASSLFGVGDRRPTWYEQY
TRBJ1-5	17	-	TRBV21-1	ASSKLYRGASDSNQPQH
TRBJ2-3	12	-	TRBV7-2	ASSRRDWTDTQY
TRBJ1-2	13	-	TRBV5-1	ASSLARANSYGYT
TRBJ1-4	14	TRBD1	TRBV7-8	ASSLGQGPANEKLF
TRBJ2-3	9	-	TRBV6-5	ASSYGHTQY
TRBJ2-5	13	-	TRBV5-5	ASSYGGSVQETQY
TRBJ2-7	10	-	TRBV5-1	ASSFSEQAQY
TRBJ2-2	17	TRBD2	TRBV7-3	ASSLNPVAGGLSTGELF
TRBJ2-3	12	-	TRBV19	ASTMGLEGDTQY
TRBJ2-3	12	-	TRBV6-1	ASSETTPGDTQY
TRBJ1-2	12	-	TRBV7-2	ASSTPGQHYGYT
TRBJ2-2	12	-	TRBV2	ASLDREDTGELF
TRBJ1-2	13	-	TRBV10-3	AISEQGLGLGGYT
TRBJ2-5	12	TRBD1	TRBV10-3	AIRGDRGPETQY
TRBJ2-1	15	TRBD2	TRBV4-3	ASSRLGLAGGGNEQF